Here is one T cell receptor beta chain with its context. Its matching antigen is unknown. This sample is part of a study of T cell responses to AZD1222 COVID-19 vaccine. The CDR3 sequence is 14 residues long. CDR1 is SGHRS, CDR2 YFSETQ, per germline. V lost 4 bases to trimming and J lost 0 bases, with 10 bases between them. Profiling relied on immunoSEQ multiplex PCR, and the TCRdb table lists in-frame clones only, not all of them. Of around 170,000 clones listed, 80% to 90% are singletons. Whole-study results and caveats: Possibly, clonal diversity was underestimated; donors were largely white British and included more females. Among AZD1222 vaccinees, only six or seven were seropositive at baseline. Researchers took repertoire samples only after the peak T cell response had come. As reported, nearly half of all spike-specific TCRs target variant regions that are unmutated.

V is TRBV5-1 and J is TRBJ1-1; D might be TRBD1 (5 bases). The receptor comes from an adult who received the AZD1222 COVID-19 vaccine. Here the sequenced sample was peripheral blood, taken 28 days after the second AZD1222 dose. CDR3 sequence (DNA): TGCGCCAGCAGCGCGGGACCAGTGAACACTGAAGCTTTCTTT. This encodes CASSAGPVNTEAFF.